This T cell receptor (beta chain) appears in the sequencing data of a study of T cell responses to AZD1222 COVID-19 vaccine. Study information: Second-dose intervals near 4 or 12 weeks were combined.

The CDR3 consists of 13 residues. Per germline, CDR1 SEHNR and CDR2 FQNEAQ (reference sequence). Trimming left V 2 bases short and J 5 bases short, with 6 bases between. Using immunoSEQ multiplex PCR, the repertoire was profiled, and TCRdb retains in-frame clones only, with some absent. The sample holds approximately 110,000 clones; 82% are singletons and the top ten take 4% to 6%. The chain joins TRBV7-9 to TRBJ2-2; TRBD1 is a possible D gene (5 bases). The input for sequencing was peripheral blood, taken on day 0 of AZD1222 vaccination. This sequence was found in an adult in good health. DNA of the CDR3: TGTGCCAGCAGCTTAAAGGGGACCGGGGAGCTGTTTTTT. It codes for CASSLKGTGELFF.